This T cell receptor (beta chain) is drawn from a study of T cell responses to AZD1222 COVID-19 vaccine. Study-wide points: Epitopes outside B.1.351 and B.1.1.7 mutated regions reportedly drew nearly half of spike TCRs. White British ancestry dominated among donors, who included more females, and clonal diversity was possibly underestimated. At baseline, seropositivity was found in only 6 or 7 AZD1222 recipients.

The method was immunoSEQ multiplex PCR; TCRdb's version includes in-frame clones alone and lacks a portion of them. The sample yields 100,000 to 150,000 clones, 85% to 90% seen once. For this clone: Its antigen is still unknown.

Per germline, CDR1 MNHNS and CDR2 SASEGT. The CDR3 runs 15 residues. Trimming took off 0 bases at V and 4 bases at J, with 12 bases between the two ends. The chain has TRBV6-1 and TRBJ1-2; the D gene is possibly TRBD1 (5 bases). The sample consisted of peripheral blood, taken on day 0 of AZD1222 vaccination. The source of this sequence is an adult in good health. The CDR3: CASSEAGGFSYGYTF. CDR3 nucleotide sequence: TGTGCCAGCAGTGAAGCTGGGGGGTTCTCCTATGGCTACACCTTC.